This T cell receptor (beta chain) is drawn from a study of blood T cell repertoires in COVID-19. Measured with immunoSEQ multiplex PCR; TCRdb has only the in-frame clones, and not every one. The sample carries over 200,000 clones, about nine tenths recorded once. This clone was seen repeatedly, ten times or more. The sequence was collected from a woman aged 55-70 years with acute or convalescent COVID-19. Sequenced material: peripheral blood.

The CDR3 DNA sequence: TGTGCCAGTAGTACAAAGGGGGATCCCCAGTACTTC. Translating gives CASSTKGDPQYF. The rearrangement uses TRBV19 and TRBJ2-5, with D possibly being TRBD1 (6 bases). V was clipped by 4 bases and J by 9 bases, with 12 bases between them. This CDR3 has 12 residues. Germline CDR1 reads LNHDA; CDR2 reads SQIVND (reference sequence).